One sample yielded the 2 T cell receptor beta chains listed below, sequenced in a study of cytomegalovirus exposure and HLA in healthy donors. Primers for the PCR totalled 60 Vbeta and 13 Jbeta. Clones were read by immunoSEQ multiplex PCR, and TCRdb kept only the in-frame ones, dropping some. The table has 160,000 or so clones, roughly 79% seen once. Sequencing was carried out using PBMCs. Receptors originate from a man aged 40-55 years in good health and CMV-seronegative.

This clone was seen only once. Other DNA sequences in the same sample also yield this CDR3. The chain is built from TRBV18 and TRBJ1-5; D is perhaps TRBD1 (6 bases). Trimming removed 4 bases from V and 4 bases from J, with 8 bases in between. The CDR3 has 13 amino acids. Germline CDR1 and CDR2: KGHSH and LQKENI. DNA of the CDR3: TGTGCCAGCTCACAGGGGGGGAATCAGCCCCAGCATTTT. This encodes CASSQGGNQPQHF. The entire variable domain, with the rest obtained from reference TRBV18 and TRBJ1-5, is as follows: NAGVMQNPRHLVRRRGQEARLRCSPMKGHSHVYWYRQLPEEGLKFMVYLQKENIIDESGMPKERFSAEFPKEGPSILRIQQVVRGDSAAYFCASSQGGNQPQHFGDGTRLSIL.

The chain carries TRBV4-2 and TRBJ2-5; no reliable D call. The last part of the DNA fits TRBJ2-7 better; the J call may be wrong. Per the germline V gene, CDR1 is LGHNA and CDR2 is YNFKEQ. The CDR3 covers 15 residues. The chain's CDR3 is CASSQGAKASYEQYF. For the CDR3, the DNA is TGTGCCAGCAGCCAAGGGGCCAAGGCATCCTACGAGCAGTACTTC.